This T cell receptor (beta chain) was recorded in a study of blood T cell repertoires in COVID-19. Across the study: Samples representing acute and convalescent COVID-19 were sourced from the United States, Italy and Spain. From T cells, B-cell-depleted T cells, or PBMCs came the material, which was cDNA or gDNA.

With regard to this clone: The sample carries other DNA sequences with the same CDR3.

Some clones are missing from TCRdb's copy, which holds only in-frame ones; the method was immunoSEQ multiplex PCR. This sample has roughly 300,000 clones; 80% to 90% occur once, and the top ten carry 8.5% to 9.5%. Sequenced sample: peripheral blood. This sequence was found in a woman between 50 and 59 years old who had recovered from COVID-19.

CDR3 protein: CASSQDGGATNEKLFF. The CDR3 region has the DNA TGCGCCAGCAGCCAAGATGGGGGGGCGACTAATGAAAAACTGTTTTTT. The chain joins TRBV4-3 to TRBJ1-4, with D perhaps TRBD1 (6 bases). V was pared by 0 bases and J by 2 bases, with 10 bases between. The CDR3 is 16 residues long. Looked up from germline, CDR1 is LGHNA and CDR2 is YSLEER.